Below, one T cell receptor (beta chain) is given with its context. The antigen remains unidentified. The PCR employed 60 Vbeta primers together with 13 Jbeta primers. Profiled with immunoSEQ multiplex PCR; TCRdb holds only in-frame clones, not every one. The data hold about 150,000 clones, with 77% observed a single time. The entry originates in a study of cytomegalovirus exposure and HLA in healthy donors. V was clipped by 7 bases and J by 8 bases, with 22 bases between them. This CDR3 is built from 15 residues. Per germline, CDR1 SNHLY and CDR2 FYNNEI. Whole-study findings and limits: Likely technical artifact: a cluster of highly shared sequence variants.

The TCR was taken from a woman younger than 45 in good health and CMV-seronegative. Sequencing was done on a sample of PBMCs. The V call is TRBV2, the J call TRBJ2-3; D is possibly TRBD1 (7 bases). The CDR3 bases are TGTGCCAGCAACCCAGTGACAGGGACTTACGGTACGCAGTATTTT. Protein sequence: CASNPVTGTYGTQYF.